These 23 T cell receptor beta chains share one sample of origin, sequenced in a study of Graves' ophthalmopathy and Graves' hyperthyroidism (dated by TCRdb to the late 2010s). The listed sequencing device is Illumina HiSeq 2000. For repertoire sequencing, TCR beta CDR3 regions were amplified from RNA transcripts. HTBI primers and the Qiagen OneStep RT-PCR kit were used in a first-round RT-PCR, which was followed by a second-round multiplex PCR, size selection and purification. The public reads were run again by TCRdb, first through fastp at Q25 and then through MiXCR, and only productive beta chains were kept. Merged by CDR3 protein, the rows form single entries marked with the most common genes and DNA. Across this sample there are 200,000 to 300,000 distinct CDR3 sequences, with 45% to 55% seen only once. Jointly, the top ten make up around half of the sample. Sequenced: peripheral blood. The source is an adult man with Graves' ophthalmopathy.

This clonotype has just a few counts. CDR3 bases: TGCAGCGCTATTACTAGCGGGAATTACGAGCAGTACTTC. Amino acids: CSAITSGNYEQYF. The chain couples TRBV29-1 to TRBJ2-7, with TRBD2 matching 10 bases. There are 13 residues in the CDR3. CDR1 is SQVTM, CDR2 ANQGSEA, per germline. Losses at the gene ends were 7 bases for V and 4 bases for J; bases not matched to a gene: 7.

The count of this clonotype is one. J is TRBJ2-7 and V is TRBV15; TRBD2 is a possible D gene (5 bases). The length of the CDR3 is 13 residues. Germline V gives CDR1 LNHNV, CDR2 YYDKDF (reference sequence). V lost 3 bases to trimming and J lost 10 bases, with 16 bases between them. The DNA of the CDR3 is TGTGCCACCAGCAGTTACCCCGGGGTCCCCCAGTACTTC. Amino acids: CATSSYPGVPQYF. Combining the CDR3 with reference TRBV15 and TRBJ2-7 gives the whole variable domain DAMVIQNPRYQVTQFGKPVTLSCSQTLNHNVMYWYQQKSSQAPKLLFHYYDKDFNNEADTPDNFQSRRPNTSFCFLDIRSPGLGDTAMYLCATSSYPGVPQYFGPGTRLTVT.

The chain is built from TRBV5-1 and TRBJ1-1, with D maybe TRBD1 (5 bases). The CDR3 extends over 14 amino acids. CDR1 and CDR2 (germline): SGHRS, YFSETQ. The V end was cut by 1 base, the J end by 3 bases, with 10 bases between. The CDR3: CASSLPGGYTEAFF. The CDR3, as DNA: TGCGCCAGCAGCTTGCCGGGGGGATACACTGAAGCTTTCTTT. The full variable domain, its missing parts supplied by reference TRBV5-1 and TRBJ1-1, is KAGVTQTPRYLIKTRGQQVTLSCSPISGHRSVSWYQQTPGQGLQFLFEYFSETQRNKGNFPGRFSGRQFSNSRSEMNVSTLELGDSALYLCASSLPGGYTEAFFGQGTRLTVV.

Concerning this clonotype itself: Germline and junction disagree at one end, which may indicate a read error. J is TRBJ1-4 and V is TRBV7-9; 10 bases are a match to TRBD1. Germline V gene sequence: CDR1 SEHNR, CDR2 FQNEAQ (reference sequence). There are 16 residues in the CDR3. The CDR3 region has the DNA TGTGCCAGCAGCTTCGGACAGGGGGAGACTAGTGAAAAACTGTTTTTT. Protein product: CASSFGQGETSEKLFF.

In its sample, this clonotype was seen a few times. The chain is built from TRBV24-1 and TRBJ1-5, with a tentative D call TRBD1 (5 bases). Germline loops: CDR1 KGHDR, CDR2 SFDVKD. This CDR3 is 13 amino acids long. The V end was cut by 12 bases, the J end by 3 bases, with 14 bases between. Written as DNA, the CDR3 is TGTGCCCCAAGCTGGGACCTCAATCAGCCCCAGCATTTT. Translating gives CAPSWDLNQPQHF.

In this sample, this clonotype turned up a few times. J is TRBJ1-1 and V is TRBV29-1; D is possibly TRBD1 (5 bases). The germline gives CDR1 SQVTM, CDR2 ANQGSEA. The CDR3 is 12 amino acids. The V and J ends lost 3 bases and 4 bases respectively, with 9 bases between them. The DNA of the CDR3 is TGCAGCGTTGATTTCAGGGCCACTGAAGCTTTCTTT. This codes for CSVDFRATEAFF.

The V and J genes are TRBV7-3 and TRBJ2-2; the D is unclear. CDR1 and CDR2 from the germline V gene are SGHTA and FQGTGA. The CDR3 sequence is 14 residues long. Trimming removed 4 bases from V and 1 base from J, with 7 bases in between. The CDR3: CASSSTVNTGELFF. The CDR3 nucleotides read TGTGCCAGCAGCTCCACCGTGAACACCGGGGAGCTGTTTTTT.

The chain recombines TRBV12-3 or TRBV12-4 with TRBJ1-2; D gene ambiguous. The ends were cut back, 5 bases at V and 8 bases at J, with 15 bases in the middle. The CDR3 extends over 13 amino acids. This CDR3 is CASSVGLAGGYTF. CDR3 nucleotide sequence: TGTGCCAGCAGTGTCGGGCTAGCGGGAGGCTACACCTTC.

J is TRBJ1-6 and V is TRBV9; no definite D call. The CDR3 consists of 14 residues. Per germline, CDR1 SGDLS and CDR2 YYNGEE. Trimming pared 7 bases from V and 5 bases from J, leaving 13 bases between. This chain's CDR3 is CASGRTDDNSPLHF. CDR3 coding DNA: TGTGCCAGCGGCCGGACGGACGATAATTCACCCCTCCACTTT.

This clonotype occurred a few times. The chain links TRBV20-1 to TRBJ2-5; the D gene is possibly TRBD2 (6 bases). The CDR3 is 15 amino acids. V was cut by 1 base and J by 0 bases, with 12 bases left in between. Germline V gene data show CDR1 as DFQATT and CDR2 as SNEGSKA (reference sequence). As DNA, the CDR3 is TGCAGTGCTAGAGTCATAGCGGCGAACCAAGAGACCCAGTACTTC. Translating it yields CSARVIAANQETQYF.

As for this clonotype: A junction boundary mismatches the germline segment, possibly from a read error. This chain joins TRBV10-3 and TRBJ2-2; 7 bases agree with TRBD2. Germline lookup yields CDR1 ENHRY and CDR2 SYGVKD. CDR3 length: 15 residues. CDR3: CASSEWGGNTGELFF. DNA of the CDR3: TGTGCCAGCAGTGAGTGGGGGGGGAACACCGGGGAGCTGTTTTTT.

A few counts support this clonotype. The chain couples TRBV12-3 or TRBV12-4 to TRBJ1-3; tentative D call: TRBD1 (5 bases). Trimming stripped 7 bases from V and 4 bases from J, with 11 bases between. This CDR3 has 13 residues. CDR3 in DNA: TGTGCCAGCAATCGGGACGGAGGAAACACCATATATTTT. Its protein product is CASNRDGGNTIYF.

Worth noting for this clonotype: One base away lies a much larger clone, so this may be a sequencing read error. The genes are TRBV15 and TRBJ1-6, with a possible D match to TRBD1 (5 bases). Per the germline V gene, CDR1 is LNHNV and CDR2 is YYDKDF (reference sequence). There are 17 residues in the CDR3. Here the CDR3 reads CAASRETASMRGSPLHF. The CDR3 DNA reads as TGTGCCGCCAGCAGAGAGACAGCCAGTATGCGTGGATCACCCCTCCACTTT.

This clonotype was found once. This chain uses TRBV7-9 with TRBJ1-5, with 8 bases fitting TRBD1. Germline V CDR1 and CDR2: SEHNR, FQNEAQ (reference sequence). The V gene end was trimmed by 0 bases and the J gene end by 6 bases; junction bases not matched to a gene: 10. This CDR3 spans 17 amino acids. CDR3 residues: CASSLAADRGGRQPQHF. The CDR3 DNA reads as TGTGCCAGCAGCTTAGCGGCCGACAGGGGTGGTCGTCAGCCCCAGCATTTT.

CDR3 in DNA: TGTGCCAGCAGTTACTCTGGGAAGGAAGCCCTCCACTTT. It encodes CASSYSGKEALHF. The chain joins TRBV6-5 to TRBJ1-6; unclear D gene. V was clipped by 0 bases and J by 14 bases, with 11 bases between them. The CDR3 loop spans 13 amino acids. Germline V gene data show CDR1 as MNHEY and CDR2 as SVGAGI.

This clonotype occurred many times. The gene calls are TRBV29-1 and TRBJ2-5; D is undetermined. Germline values: CDR1 SQVTM, CDR2 ANQGSEA. The CDR3 is 11 residues long. V was clipped by 3 bases and J by 5 bases, with 7 bases between them. The CDR3, as DNA: TGCAGCGTTGAGGTGGGGGAGACCCAGTACTTC. This translates into CSVEVGETQYF.

The rearrangement links TRBV5-8 to TRBJ1-5; maybe TRBD1 (6 bases). V was cut by 0 bases and J by 3 bases, with 16 bases left in between. The CDR3 consists of 17 residues. Germline V gene data show CDR1 as SGHTS and CDR2 as YDEGEE. CDR3 nucleotide sequence: TGTGCCAGCAGCTTGGCCGGGACACCGGTTTTCAATCAGCCCCAGCATTTT. Translation gives CASSLAGTPVFNQPQHF.

The chain links TRBV7-6 to TRBJ2-5; 11 nucleotides match TRBD2. J was trimmed by 2 bases and V by 5 bases; bases with no gene match: 10. The germline CDR1 and CDR2 sequences are SGHVS and FNYEAQ. This CDR3 is 17 amino acids long. The CDR3 nucleotides read TGTGCCAGCAGCATATTTTCTAGCGGGGGGAAGCAAGAGACCCAGTACTTC. Translated, it gives CASSIFSSGGKQETQYF.

The V and J genes are TRBV6-5 and TRBJ2-7, with 8 bases matching TRBD2. V lost 6 bases, J lost 3 bases, and 10 bases stayed unmatched. Germline V lookup: CDR1 MNHEY, CDR2 SVGAGI. CDR3 size: 15 residues. The CDR3 loop reads CASRPGLAAIYEQYF. CDR3 nucleotides: TGTGCCAGCAGACCCGGACTAGCTGCAATCTACGAGCAGTACTTC.

In regard to this clonotype: The junction differs from germline at one of its ends, possibly a read error. V and J are TRBV6-6 and TRBJ1-6, with D possibly matching TRBD1 (6 bases). The CDR3 loop spans 11 amino acids. From germline, CDR1 is MNHNY and CDR2 SVGAGI (reference sequence). The CDR3 DNA follows: TGTGCCAGCAGTGCCCGGGACATCCGCTACTTT. Protein sequence: CASSARDIRYF.

This clonotype was counted between two and nine times. The chain has TRBV6-5 and TRBJ1-2; D may be TRBD1 (6 bases). The CDR3 is 14 amino acids. Germline-derived CDR1 and CDR2 are MNHEY and SVGAGI. V was trimmed by 6 bases and J by 1 base, leaving 12 bases between them. The CDR3, as DNA: TGTGCCAGCAGATCGACAGGATTTAACTATGGCTACACCTTC. The encoded protein is CASRSTGFNYGYTF.

This clonotype was counted between two and nine times. J is TRBJ2-7 and V is TRBV5-1, with 14 bases identical to TRBD2. Germline lookup yields CDR1 SGHRS and CDR2 YFSETQ. The ends lost 4 bases at V and 11 bases at J; junction bases unmatched: 14. There are 16 residues in the CDR3. The DNA for the CDR3 is TGCGCCAGCAGCCCGATCGACTCGGGACTAGCGGGAGAAAAGTACTTC. Amino acids: CASSPIDSGLAGEKYF.

The genes are TRBV9 and TRBJ1-5, with D possibly TRBD1 on 5 matching bases. V gave up 4 bases and J gave up 7 bases, with 18 bases separating them. This CDR3 is 15 amino acids long. In germline, CDR1 is SGDLS, CDR2 YYNGEE. The DNA for the CDR3 is TGTGCCAGCAGCCCGGGACCCTGGGCCGACCAGCCCCAGCATTTT. The encoded protein is CASSPGPWADQPQHF.